Reported below is one TCR beta chain. The antigen is unknown. These data are taken from a study of cytomegalovirus exposure and HLA in healthy donors. Findings and limits, study-wide: Reports indicated that the classifier achieved high specificity and sensitivity in diagnosing cytomegalovirus status. The study put around 180 TCR beta chains on its list as cytomegalovirus-associated. Three CMV-associated chains proved CMV antigen-specific in vitro.

This CDR3 is built from 13 residues. The germline gives CDR1 GTSNPN, CDR2 SVGIG (reference sequence). The junction had 10 bases not matched to a gene; V was cut back by 3 bases and J by 10 bases. TCRdb keeps only in-frame clones here, not all; method: immunoSEQ multiplex PCR. Of about 360,000 clones in the sample, roughly 89% were seen once. The receptor comes from a woman younger than 30 in good health and CMV-seronegative. Sequencing was carried out using PBMCs. The rearrangement joins TRBV30 to TRBJ1-2; 8 bases align to TRBD1. In DNA, the CDR3 is TGTGCCTGGAGAGAAACAGGGGGACTTGACTACACCTTC. This sequence encodes CAWRETGGLDYTF.